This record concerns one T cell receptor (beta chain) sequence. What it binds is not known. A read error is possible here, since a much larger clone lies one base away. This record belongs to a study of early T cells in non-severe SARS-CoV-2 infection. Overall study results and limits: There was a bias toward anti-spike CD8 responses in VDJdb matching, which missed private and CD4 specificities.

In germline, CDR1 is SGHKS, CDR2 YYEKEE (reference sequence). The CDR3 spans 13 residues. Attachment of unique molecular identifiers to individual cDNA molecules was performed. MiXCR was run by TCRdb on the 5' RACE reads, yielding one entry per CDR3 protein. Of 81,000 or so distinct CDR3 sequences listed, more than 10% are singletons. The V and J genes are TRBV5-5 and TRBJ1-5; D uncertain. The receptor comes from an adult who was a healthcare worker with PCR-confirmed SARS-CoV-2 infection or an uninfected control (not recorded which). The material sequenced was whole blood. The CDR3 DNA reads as TGTGTCAGCAGCTTGACGGGCAATCAGCCCCAGCATTTT. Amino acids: CVSSLTGNQPQHF.